This T cell receptor beta chain was identified in a study of control samples from healthy donors and cancer patients. Produced via immunoSEQ multiplex PCR; TCRdb's table is partial and in-frame only. The table records approximately 84,000 clones, 91% of them present only once. This CDR3 comprises 13 residues. Trimming pared 1 base from V and 3 bases from J, leaving 5 bases between. The V gene's germline CDR1 is LGHDT and CDR2 YNNKEL (reference sequence). V is TRBV3-1 (or the pseudogene TRBV3-2) and J is TRBJ2-3; D is unresolved. This clonotype originated in a man aged 30-40 years in good health. The sequenced material came from blood. The CDR3 is CASSQVGTDTQYF. CDR3 nucleotides: TGTGCCAGCAGCCAAGTAGGGACAGATACGCAGTATTTT.